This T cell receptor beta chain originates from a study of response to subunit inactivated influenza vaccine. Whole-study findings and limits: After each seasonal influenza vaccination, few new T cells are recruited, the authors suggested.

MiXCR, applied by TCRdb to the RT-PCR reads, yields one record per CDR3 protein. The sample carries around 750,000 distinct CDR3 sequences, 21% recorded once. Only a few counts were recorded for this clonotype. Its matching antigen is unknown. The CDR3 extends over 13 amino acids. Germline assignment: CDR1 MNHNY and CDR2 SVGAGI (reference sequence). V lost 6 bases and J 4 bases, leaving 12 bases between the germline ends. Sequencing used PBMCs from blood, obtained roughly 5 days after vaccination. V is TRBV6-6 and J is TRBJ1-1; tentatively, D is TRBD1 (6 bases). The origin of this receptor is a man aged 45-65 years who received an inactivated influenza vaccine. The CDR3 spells CASRSGAATEAFF. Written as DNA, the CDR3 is TGTGCCAGCAGATCGGGGGCTGCCACTGAAGCTTTCTTT.